The clone carrying this T cell receptor (beta chain) was found a few times. Antigen unknown. The germline CDR1 and CDR2 sequences are DFQATT and SNEGSKA (reference sequence). The CDR3 totals 15 residues. The trim removed 6 bases at V and 0 bases at J, leaving 11 bases unmatched. The source of the sample is a study of T cells in Graves' hyperthyroidism and ophthalmopathy. The study, taken as a whole, reports: Appearing also in blood were most of the thyroid clonotypes expanded above 0.001.

RNA transcripts were the template for amplifying TCR beta CDR3 regions. Primed by the HTBI set, a first-round RT-PCR was run on the TCR CDR3. Each CDR3 protein gets one entry after TCRdb re-called the multiplex PCR reads with MiXCR. The sample contains around 600,000 distinct CDR3 sequences, around 13% of which appear only once. The chain joins TRBV20-1 to TRBJ2-7; 7 positions agree with TRBD1. This clonotype was obtained from a woman between 45 and 60 years old with Graves' ophthalmopathy. Sequenced sample: blood. CDR3 protein: CSANKGTVGSYEQYF. The CDR3 nucleotides are TGCAGTGCAAACAAAGGGACAGTAGGCTCCTACGAGCAGTACTTC.